The 23 T cell receptor beta chains below were found in one sample sequenced in a study of blood T cells in healthy people across ages (dated by TCRdb to between 2015 and 2017). Preparation of the library involved 5' RACE. Data came from an Illumina HiSeq 2500. A second about 7 to 11 cycle PCR used a sample-barcoded 5' primer and a J-beta primer mix. The public reads were reprocessed in TCRdb via fastp at Q25 and MiXCR, keeping in-frame beta chains. For every CDR3 protein sequence, its rows merge into one entry that carries the most common genes and DNA. This sample holds about 1.4 million distinct CDR3 sequences; roughly 59% were observed only once. The top ten hold roughly 7% of the sample. The sequenced material came from blood. The receptors shown here come from a man aged 18 to 29 in good health.

The chain is built from TRBV20-1 and TRBJ2-3; 7 nucleotides line up with TRBD2. V shed 3 bases and J 3 bases; nucleotides not matched to a gene: 9. This CDR3 region has 15 residues. Germline-derived CDR1 and CDR2 are DFQATT and SNEGSKA (reference sequence). The CDR3 nucleotides read TGCAGTGCTAGGGGAGCGGGGCTTGGGACAGATACGCAGTATTTT. It translates to CSARGAGLGTDTQYF.

The chain links TRBV29-1 to TRBJ2-2, with D hard to call. The CDR3 length is 13 residues. Germline V gene lookup returns CDR1 SQVTM and CDR2 ANQGSEA. V was pared by 6 bases and J by 1 base, with 9 bases between. The CDR3 DNA is TGCAGCGTCGTACCGGGGAACACCGGGGAGCTGTTTTTT. Translating it yields CSVVPGNTGELFF.

J is TRBJ1-1 and V is TRBV29-1; 10 bases agree with TRBD1. V trimming: 0 bases; J trimming: 4 bases; junction bases outside the gene matches: 11. CDR3 length: 17 amino acids. Germline V gene sequence: CDR1 SQVTM, CDR2 ANQGSEA. This CDR3 is CSVEDWDRGGRGTEAFF. Written as DNA, the CDR3 is TGCAGCGTTGAAGATTGGGACAGGGGAGGGCGTGGCACTGAAGCTTTCTTT.

This clonotype was picked up many times. V is TRBV2 and J is TRBJ2-5; D possibly corresponds to TRBD2 (5 bases). From germline, CDR1 is SNHLY and CDR2 FYNNEI. The V gene lost 7 bases and the J gene lost 1 base, with 7 bases spanning the gap. CDR3 length equals 12 residues. CDR3 region: CASTTSQETQYF. For the CDR3, the DNA is TGTGCCAGCACAACTAGCCAAGAGACCCAGTACTTC.

This clonotype occurred a few times. The chain uses TRBV6-5 and TRBJ2-5; D uncertain. Deletions cut 2 bases from V and 3 bases from J, with 22 bases between. There are 18 residues in the CDR3. Germline CDR1 MNHEY, CDR2 SVGAGI. The CDR3 spells CASSYRIQTARSKETQYF. The CDR3 DNA reads TGTGCCAGCAGTTACCGTATTCAGACTGCCCGTAGCAAAGAGACCCAGTACTTC.

The rearrangement uses TRBV12-3 or TRBV12-4 and TRBJ2-3, with D perhaps being TRBD1 or TRBD2 (5 bases each). The CDR3 has 12 residues. The V end lost 6 bases, the J end lost 11 bases, and 15 bases lay between the germline ends. The CDR3: CASSPGPAGQYF. The CDR3 DNA is TGTGCCAGCAGCCCGGGACCAGCTGGGCAGTATTTT.

The CDR3 DNA reads TGTGCCAGCAGTTACAGGTTATGGGGCTACACCTTC. Amino acid sequence: CASSYRLWGYTF. The chain has TRBV6-6 and TRBJ1-2; D remains unclear. Germline CDR1 reads MNHNY; CDR2 reads SVGAGI (reference sequence). CDR3 length: 12 residues. V lost 2 bases and J 8 bases, leaving 9 bases between the germline ends.

With respect to this clonotype: The junction differs from germline at one of its ends, possibly a read error. The chain carries TRBV7-7 and TRBJ2-5; tentatively, D is TRBD2 (6 bases). The J call could be wrong; TRBJ2-1 is a better fit for the DNA end. The length of the CDR3 is 14 residues. CDR1 and CDR2 from the germline V gene are SSHAT and FNYEAQ (reference sequence). The chain's CDR3 is CASSYGGSQETQFF. Written as DNA, the CDR3 is TGTGCTAGCAGCTACGGGGGTTCCCAAGAGACCCAGTTCTTC.

This sequence joins TRBV29-1 and TRBJ2-1, with 11 bases identical to TRBD2. The CDR3 totals 16 residues. The germline V gene encodes CDR1 SQVTM and CDR2 ANQGSEA. With V trimmed by 3 bases and J by 7 bases, 11 bases remained unmatched. The DNA of the CDR3 is TGCAGCGTTGATTTTAGGAGGTCTAGCGGGGGGAATGAGCAGTTCTTC. It codes for CSVDFRRSSGGNEQFF.

The chain is built from TRBV27 and TRBJ1-3; no firm D call. CDR3 length: 15 amino acids. Trimming took off 0 bases at V and 4 bases at J, with 10 bases between the two ends. CDR1 and CDR2 (germline): MNHEY, SMNVEV (reference sequence). CDR3 nucleotide sequence: TGTGCCAGCAGTTTATCTCTGGGCTTCGGAAACACCATATATTTT. The encoded protein is CASSLSLGFGNTIYF.

This sequence joins TRBV5-1 and TRBJ1-2, with D possibly being TRBD1 (6 bases). Germline V CDR1 and CDR2: SGHRS, YFSETQ. The ends were cut back, 2 bases at V and 2 bases at J, with 13 bases in the middle. The CDR3 has 15 residues. The CDR3 region has the DNA TGCGCCAGCAGCTTCTCCCCGGGGGCCAACTATGGCTACACCTTC. It specifies CASSFSPGANYGYTF.

This clonotype has only a few counts. The J gene is TRBJ2-5, the V gene TRBV3-1; possible D gene TRBD2, 5 bases. The CDR3 length is 14 residues. Germline lookup yields CDR1 LGHDT and CDR2 YNNKEL (reference sequence). V gave up 0 bases and J gave up 3 bases, with 8 bases separating them. CDR3 nucleotide sequence: TGTGCCAGCAGCCAAGAAGGAGCGGAAGAGACCCAGTACTTC. It codes for CASSQEGAEETQYF.

The chain employs TRBV4-1 and TRBJ2-1; D uncertain. Trimming pared 1 base from V and 7 bases from J, leaving 11 bases between. CDR3 length equals 14 residues. Per germline, CDR1 MGHRA and CDR2 YSYEKL. The CDR3 DNA follows: TGCGCCAGCAGCCAAGGACCCCTAAATAATGAGCAGTTCTTC. It is translated as CASSQGPLNNEQFF.

Only a few counts were recorded for this clonotype. The chain uses TRBV20-1 and TRBJ2-1; 10 bases fit TRBD2. V was clipped by 5 bases and J by 3 bases; unmatched bases: 7. The germline V gene encodes CDR1 DFQATT and CDR2 SNEGSKA (reference sequence). The CDR3 length is 15 residues. CDR3 sequence: CSAPKLAGYYNEQFF. The CDR3 DNA reads as TGCAGTGCTCCAAAACTAGCGGGGTACTACAATGAGCAGTTCTTC.

The rearrangement uses TRBV20-1 and TRBJ2-1; D may be TRBD2 (7 bases). The CDR3 length is 16 residues. The V gene lost 3 bases and the J gene lost 10 bases, with 25 bases spanning the gap. The germline V gene has CDR1 DFQATT and CDR2 SNEGSKA (reference sequence). The DNA for the CDR3 is TGCAGTGCTAGGAGCGGGGAACGGGGGACCACAGGGGAGCAGTTCTTC. Amino acids: CSARSGERGTTGEQFF.

The chain recombines TRBV12-3 or TRBV12-4 with TRBJ2-6; 8 bases align to TRBD1. CDR3 length equals 15 residues. With V trimmed by 6 bases and J by 3 bases, 4 bases remained unmatched. The CDR3 DNA follows: TGTGCCAGCAGAAACAGGGGGAATGGGGCCAACGTCCTGACTTTC. Translation gives CASRNRGNGANVLTF.

The chain employs TRBV4-1 and TRBJ2-5; D gene uncertain. The J call may not be correct, given that the DNA end is closer to TRBJ2-7. The CDR3 covers 14 residues. The germline CDR1 and CDR2 sequences are MGHRA and YSYEKL. CDR3 amino acids: CASSQIDLSYEQYF. The CDR3 coding sequence is TGCGCCAGCAGCCAAATTGACTTGAGTTACGAGCAGTACTTC.

The chain combines TRBV4-2 with TRBJ1-2, with 7 nucleotides matching TRBD1. V shed 1 base and J 6 bases; nucleotides not matched to a gene: 8. Germline V gives CDR1 LGHNA, CDR2 YNFKEQ. This CDR3 contains 15 residues. Here the CDR3 reads CASSQGHTTGDGYTF. CDR3 DNA: TGTGCCAGCAGCCAAGGGCATACTACAGGGGATGGCTACACCTTC.

The chain combines TRBV12-3 or TRBV12-4 with TRBJ2-7; TRBD1 might be the D (5 bases). The CDR3 is 13 amino acids. With 6 bases removed from V and 3 bases from J, the gap between germline ends came to 12 bases. CDR3 coding DNA: TGTGCCAGCAGCCTTCTGGGGCACTACGAGCAGTACTTC. Residues: CASSLLGHYEQYF.

The chain has TRBV27 and TRBJ2-7; TRBD1 is a possible D gene (6 bases). The J call could be wrong; TRBJ2-4 is a better fit for the DNA end. CDR3 length: 14 amino acids. Germline values: CDR1 MNHEY, CDR2 SMNVEV (reference sequence). Here the CDR3 reads CASRPLGAVDIQYF. Here the CDR3 DNA reads TGTGCCAGCAGGCCTTTGGGGGCCGTGGACATTCAGTACTTC.

The rearrangement uses TRBV5-4 and TRBJ2-7; TRBD2 matches 9 bases. The tail of the sequence fits TRBJ2-5 better, so the J call may be wrong. The CDR3 has 15 residues. Germline CDR1 and CDR2: SGHNT and YYREEE (reference sequence). CDR3 sequence reads: CASSSPIAGVKTQYF. The CDR3 DNA reads TGTGCCAGCAGCTCCCCAATAGCGGGAGTAAAGACCCAGTACTTC.

In this sample, this clonotype turned up a few times. The V gene is TRBV12-3 or TRBV12-4, the J gene TRBJ2-7, with 7 bases identical to TRBD1. The CDR3 covers 14 residues. Losses at the gene ends were 3 bases for V and 4 bases for J; bases not matched to a gene: 6. The CDR3 DNA follows: TGTGCCAGCAGTTTTCCCGGGACAGCTTACGAGCAGTACTTC. Encoded protein: CASSFPGTAYEQYF.

V and J are TRBV20-1 and TRBJ2-7, with D unresolved. The CDR3 covers 14 residues. Looked up from germline, CDR1 is DFQATT and CDR2 is SNEGSKA (reference sequence). V shed 3 bases and J shed 3 bases, with 15 bases lying between them. CDR3 coding DNA: TGCAGTGCTAGTTCGGGCAGACTCGGCTACGAGCAGTACTTC. Protein: CSASSGRLGYEQYF.